Reported below is one TCR beta chain. These data belong to a study of monozygotic twins with inflammatory bowel disease. CDR3 length equals 13 residues. Per the germline V gene, CDR1 is DFQATT and CDR2 is SNEGSKA (reference sequence). The authors used approximately 3.5 ug of total RNA per TCR library. TCRdb reprocessed the 5' RACE reads and stores each CDR3 protein as one record, lacking DNA. The record lists approximately 420,000 distinct CDR3 sequences, of which the ten most abundant hold 2% to 3%. This receptor was identified in a human donor with ulcerative colitis or Crohn's disease, or a healthy co-twin of an affected twin (not recorded which). The sample taken for sequencing was blood. The chain carries TRBV20-1 and TRBJ2-5; TCRdb's D call, TRBD1, is unchecked because there is no DNA. The CDR3: CSAYRTAQETQYF.